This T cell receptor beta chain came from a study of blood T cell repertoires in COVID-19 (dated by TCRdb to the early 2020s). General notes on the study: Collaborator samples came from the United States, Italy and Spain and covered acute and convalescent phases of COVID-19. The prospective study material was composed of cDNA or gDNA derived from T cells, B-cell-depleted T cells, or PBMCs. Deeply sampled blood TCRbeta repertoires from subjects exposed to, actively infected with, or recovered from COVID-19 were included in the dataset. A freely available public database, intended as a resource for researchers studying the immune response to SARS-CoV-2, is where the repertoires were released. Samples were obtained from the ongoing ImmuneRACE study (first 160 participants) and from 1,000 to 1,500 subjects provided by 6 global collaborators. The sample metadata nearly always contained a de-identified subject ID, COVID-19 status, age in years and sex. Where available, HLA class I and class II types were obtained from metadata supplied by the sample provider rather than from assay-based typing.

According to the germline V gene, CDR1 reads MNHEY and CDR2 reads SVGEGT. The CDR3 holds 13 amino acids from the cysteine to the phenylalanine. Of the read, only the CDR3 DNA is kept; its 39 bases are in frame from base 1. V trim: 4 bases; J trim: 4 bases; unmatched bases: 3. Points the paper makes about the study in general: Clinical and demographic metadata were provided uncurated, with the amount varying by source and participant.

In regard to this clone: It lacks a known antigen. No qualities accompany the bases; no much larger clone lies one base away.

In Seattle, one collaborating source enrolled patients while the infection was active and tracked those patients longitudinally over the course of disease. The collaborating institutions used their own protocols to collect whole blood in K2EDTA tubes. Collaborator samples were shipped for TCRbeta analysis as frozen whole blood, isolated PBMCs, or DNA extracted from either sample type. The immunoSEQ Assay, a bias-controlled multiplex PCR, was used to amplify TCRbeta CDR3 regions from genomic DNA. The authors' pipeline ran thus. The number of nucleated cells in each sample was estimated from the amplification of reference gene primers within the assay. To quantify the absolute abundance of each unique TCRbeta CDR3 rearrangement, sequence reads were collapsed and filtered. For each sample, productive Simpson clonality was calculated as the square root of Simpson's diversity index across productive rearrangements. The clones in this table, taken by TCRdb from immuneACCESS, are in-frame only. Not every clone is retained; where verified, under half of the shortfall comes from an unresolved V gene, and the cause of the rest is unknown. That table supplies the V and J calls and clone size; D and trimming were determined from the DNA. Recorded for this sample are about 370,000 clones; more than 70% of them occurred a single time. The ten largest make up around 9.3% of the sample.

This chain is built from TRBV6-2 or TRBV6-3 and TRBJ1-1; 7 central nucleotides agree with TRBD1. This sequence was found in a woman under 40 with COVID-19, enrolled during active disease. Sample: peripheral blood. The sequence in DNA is TGTGCCAGCAGTTCATACAGGGGCACTGAAGCTTTCTTT. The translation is CASSSYRGTEAFF.